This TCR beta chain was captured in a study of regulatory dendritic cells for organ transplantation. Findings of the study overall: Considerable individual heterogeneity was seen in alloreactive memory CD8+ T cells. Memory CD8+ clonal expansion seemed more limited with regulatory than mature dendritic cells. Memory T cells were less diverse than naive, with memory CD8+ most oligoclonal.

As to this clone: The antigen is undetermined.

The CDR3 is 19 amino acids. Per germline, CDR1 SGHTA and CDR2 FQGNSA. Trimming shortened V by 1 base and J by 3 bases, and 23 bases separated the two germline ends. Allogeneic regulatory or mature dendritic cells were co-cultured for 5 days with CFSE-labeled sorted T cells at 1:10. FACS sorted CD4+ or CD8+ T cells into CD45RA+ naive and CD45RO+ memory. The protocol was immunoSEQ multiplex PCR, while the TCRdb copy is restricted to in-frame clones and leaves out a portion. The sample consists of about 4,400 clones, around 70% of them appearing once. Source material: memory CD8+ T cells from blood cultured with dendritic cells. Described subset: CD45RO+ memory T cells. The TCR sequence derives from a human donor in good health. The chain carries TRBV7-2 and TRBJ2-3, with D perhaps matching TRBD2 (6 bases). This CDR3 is CASSLGYRDWQNPTDTQYF. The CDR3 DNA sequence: TGTGCCAGCAGCTTAGGGTACCGGGACTGGCAAAACCCGACAGATACGCAGTATTTT.